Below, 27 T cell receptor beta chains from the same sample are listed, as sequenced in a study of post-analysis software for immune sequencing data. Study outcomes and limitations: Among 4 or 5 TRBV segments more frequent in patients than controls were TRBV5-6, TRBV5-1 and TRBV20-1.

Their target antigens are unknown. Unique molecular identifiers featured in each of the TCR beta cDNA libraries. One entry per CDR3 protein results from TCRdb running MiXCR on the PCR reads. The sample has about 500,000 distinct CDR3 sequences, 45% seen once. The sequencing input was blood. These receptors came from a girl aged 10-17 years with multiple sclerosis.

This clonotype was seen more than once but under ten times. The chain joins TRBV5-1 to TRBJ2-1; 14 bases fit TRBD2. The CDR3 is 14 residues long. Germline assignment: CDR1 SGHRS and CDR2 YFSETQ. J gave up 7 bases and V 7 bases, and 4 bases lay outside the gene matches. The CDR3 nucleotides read TGCGCCAGCGGGACTAGCGGGAGTGGTAATGAGCAGTTCTTC. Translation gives CASGTSGSGNEQFF.

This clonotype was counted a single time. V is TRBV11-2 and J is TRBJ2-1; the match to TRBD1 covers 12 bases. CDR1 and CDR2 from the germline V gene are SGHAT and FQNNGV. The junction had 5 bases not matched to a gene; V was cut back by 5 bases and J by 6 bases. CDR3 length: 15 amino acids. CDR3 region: CASSGGTGGSNEQFF. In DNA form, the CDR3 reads TGTGCCAGCAGCGGGGGGACAGGGGGCTCCAATGAGCAGTTCTTC.

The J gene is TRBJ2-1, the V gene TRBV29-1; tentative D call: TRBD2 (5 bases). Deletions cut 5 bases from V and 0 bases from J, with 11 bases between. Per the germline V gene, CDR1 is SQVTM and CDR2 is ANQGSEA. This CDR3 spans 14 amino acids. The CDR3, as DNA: TGCAGCGTTCCGGGGATCCCCTCCTACAATGAGCAGTTCTTC. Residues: CSVPGIPSYNEQFF.

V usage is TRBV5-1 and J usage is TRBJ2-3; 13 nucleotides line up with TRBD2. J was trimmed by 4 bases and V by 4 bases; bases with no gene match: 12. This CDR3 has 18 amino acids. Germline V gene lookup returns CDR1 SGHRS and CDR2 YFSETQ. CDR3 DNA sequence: TGCGCCAGCAGCCCAGGACTAGCGGGAGCTTTGCGCGCAGATACGCAGTATTTT. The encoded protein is CASSPGLAGALRADTQYF. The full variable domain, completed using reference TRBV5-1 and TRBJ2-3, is KAGVTQTPRYLIKTRGQQVTLSCSPISGHRSVSWYQQTPGQGLQFLFEYFSETQRNKGNFPGRFSGRQFSNSRSEMNVSTLELGDSALYLCASSPGLAGALRADTQYFGPGTRLTVL.

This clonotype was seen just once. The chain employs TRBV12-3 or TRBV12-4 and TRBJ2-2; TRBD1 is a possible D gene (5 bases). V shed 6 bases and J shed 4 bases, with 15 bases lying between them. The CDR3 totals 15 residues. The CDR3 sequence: CASRFSQGTTGELFF. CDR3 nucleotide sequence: TGTGCCAGCAGATTCTCCCAGGGTACCACCGGGGAGCTGTTTTTT.

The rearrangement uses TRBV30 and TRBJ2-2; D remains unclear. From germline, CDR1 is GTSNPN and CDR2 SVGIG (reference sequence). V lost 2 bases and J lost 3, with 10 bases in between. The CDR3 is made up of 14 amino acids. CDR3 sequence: CAWSSSRYTGELFF. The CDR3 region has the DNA TGTGCCTGGAGTAGCTCTCGGTACACCGGGGAGCTGTTTTTT.

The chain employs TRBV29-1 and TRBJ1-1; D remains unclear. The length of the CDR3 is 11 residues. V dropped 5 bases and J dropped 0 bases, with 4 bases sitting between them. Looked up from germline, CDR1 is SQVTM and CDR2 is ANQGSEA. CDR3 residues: CSVFLNTEAFF. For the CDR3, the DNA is TGCAGCGTTTTCTTGAACACTGAAGCTTTCTTT.

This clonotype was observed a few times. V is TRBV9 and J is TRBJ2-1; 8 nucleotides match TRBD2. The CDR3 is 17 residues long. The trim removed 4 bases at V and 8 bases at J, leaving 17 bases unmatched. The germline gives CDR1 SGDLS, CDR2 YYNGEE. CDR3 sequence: CASSKDRAGALGDEQFF. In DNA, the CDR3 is TGTGCCAGCAGCAAAGATCGAGCGGGAGCCCTGGGCGATGAGCAGTTCTTC.

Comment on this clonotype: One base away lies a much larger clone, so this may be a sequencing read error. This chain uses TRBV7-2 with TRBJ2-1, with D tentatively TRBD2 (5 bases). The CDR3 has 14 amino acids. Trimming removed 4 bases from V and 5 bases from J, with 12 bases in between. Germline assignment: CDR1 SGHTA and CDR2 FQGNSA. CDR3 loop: CASSSQAGNNEQFF. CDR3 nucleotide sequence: TGTGCCAGCAGCTCTCAGGCGGGCAACAATGAGCAGTTCTTC.

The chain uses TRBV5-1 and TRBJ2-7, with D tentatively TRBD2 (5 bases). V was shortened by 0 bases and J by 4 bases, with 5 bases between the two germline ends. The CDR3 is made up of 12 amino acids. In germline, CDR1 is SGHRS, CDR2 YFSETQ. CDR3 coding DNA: TGCGCCAGCAGCTTGGGGGAGTACGAGCAGTACTTC. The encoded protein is CASSLGEYEQYF.

The CDR3 spells CASSLGLAGAQDEQFF. CDR3 coding DNA: TGTGCCAGCAGTTTAGGTCTAGCGGGAGCTCAGGATGAGCAGTTCTTC. The chain is built from TRBV28 and TRBJ2-1, with TRBD2 matching over 10 bases. Germline assignment: CDR1 MDHEN and CDR2 SYDVKM. There are 16 residues in the CDR3. V was pared by 2 bases and J by 8 bases, with 9 bases of the junction left unmatched.

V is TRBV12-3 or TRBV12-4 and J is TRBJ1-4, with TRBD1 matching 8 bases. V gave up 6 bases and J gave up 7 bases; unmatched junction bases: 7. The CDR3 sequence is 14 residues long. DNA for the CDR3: TGTGCCAGCAGGGACAGGGAAAGATTTGAAAAACTGTTTTTT. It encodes CASRDRERFEKLFF.

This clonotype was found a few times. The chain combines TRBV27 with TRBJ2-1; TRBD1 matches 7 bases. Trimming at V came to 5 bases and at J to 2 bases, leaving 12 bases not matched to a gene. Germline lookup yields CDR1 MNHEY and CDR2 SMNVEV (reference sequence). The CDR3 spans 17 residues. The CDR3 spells CASSPGQIRGTYNEQFF. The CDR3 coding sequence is TGTGCCAGCAGTCCGGGACAGATAAGGGGAACCTACAATGAGCAGTTCTTC.

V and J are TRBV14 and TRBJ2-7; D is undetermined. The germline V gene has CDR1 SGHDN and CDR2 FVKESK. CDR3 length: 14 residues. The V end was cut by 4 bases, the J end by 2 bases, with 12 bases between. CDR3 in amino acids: CASSPPSSPYEQYF. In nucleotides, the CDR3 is TGTGCCAGCAGCCCTCCGAGCAGTCCCTACGAGCAGTACTTC.

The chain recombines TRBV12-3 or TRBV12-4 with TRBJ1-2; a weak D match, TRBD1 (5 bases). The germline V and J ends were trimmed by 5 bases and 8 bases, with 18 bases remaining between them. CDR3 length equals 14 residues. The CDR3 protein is CASSRLRGGGGYTF. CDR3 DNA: TGTGCCAGCAGTCGACTTCGGGGGGGAGGAGGCTACACCTTC.

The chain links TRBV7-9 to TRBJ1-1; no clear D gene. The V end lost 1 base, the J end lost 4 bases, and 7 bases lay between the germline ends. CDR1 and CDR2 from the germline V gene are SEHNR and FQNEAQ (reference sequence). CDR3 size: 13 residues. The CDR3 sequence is CASSLESITEAFF. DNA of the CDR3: TGTGCCAGCAGCTTAGAGTCAATCACTGAAGCTTTCTTT.

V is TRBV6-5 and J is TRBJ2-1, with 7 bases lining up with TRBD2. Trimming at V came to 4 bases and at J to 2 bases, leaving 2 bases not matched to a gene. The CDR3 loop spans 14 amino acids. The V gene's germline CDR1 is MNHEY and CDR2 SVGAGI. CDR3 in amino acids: CASSSAGPYNEQFF. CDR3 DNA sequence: TGTGCCAGCAGTTCAGCGGGACCCTACAATGAGCAGTTCTTC.

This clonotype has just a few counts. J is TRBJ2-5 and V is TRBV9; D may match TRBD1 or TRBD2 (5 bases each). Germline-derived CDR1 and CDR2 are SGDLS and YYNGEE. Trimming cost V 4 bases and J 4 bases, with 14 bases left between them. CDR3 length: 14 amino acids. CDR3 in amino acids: CASSPGTAIETQYF. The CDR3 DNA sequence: TGTGCCAGCAGCCCCGGGACGGCCATAGAGACCCAGTACTTC.

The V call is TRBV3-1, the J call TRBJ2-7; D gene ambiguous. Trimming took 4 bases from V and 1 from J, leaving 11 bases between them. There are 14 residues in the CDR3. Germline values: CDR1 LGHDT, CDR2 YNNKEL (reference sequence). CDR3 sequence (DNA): TGTGCCAGCAGCCTTAGCTTTAGTTCCTACGAGCAGTACTTC. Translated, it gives CASSLSFSSYEQYF.

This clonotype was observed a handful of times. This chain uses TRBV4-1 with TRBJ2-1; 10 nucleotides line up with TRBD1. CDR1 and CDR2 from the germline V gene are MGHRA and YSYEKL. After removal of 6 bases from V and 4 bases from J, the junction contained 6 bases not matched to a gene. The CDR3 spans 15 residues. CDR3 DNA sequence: TGCGCCAGCAGACGACCGGGACAGGGGTACAATGAGCAGTTCTTC. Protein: CASRRPGQGYNEQFF.

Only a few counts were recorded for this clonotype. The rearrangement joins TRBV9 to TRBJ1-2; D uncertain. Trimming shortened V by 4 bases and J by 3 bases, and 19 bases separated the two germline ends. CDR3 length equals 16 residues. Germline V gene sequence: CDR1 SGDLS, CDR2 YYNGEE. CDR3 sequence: CASSLDTVANYYGYTF. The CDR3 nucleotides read TGTGCCAGCAGCTTGGATACTGTGGCCAACTACTATGGCTACACCTTC.

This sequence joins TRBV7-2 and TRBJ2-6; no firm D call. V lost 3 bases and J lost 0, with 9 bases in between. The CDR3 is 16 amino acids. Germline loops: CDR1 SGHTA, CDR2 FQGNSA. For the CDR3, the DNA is TGTGCCAGCAGCTTTGAGAGTTCCTCTGGGGCCAACGTCCTGACTTTC. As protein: CASSFESSSGANVLTF.

CDR3 amino acids: CASSLGGARATNEKLFF. The CDR3 DNA reads TGTGCCAGCAGTTTGGGGGGAGCGCGGGCAACTAATGAAAAACTGTTTTTT. The gene calls are TRBV28 and TRBJ1-4; TRBD1 is a possible D gene (5 bases). This CDR3 comprises 17 residues. Looked up from germline, CDR1 is MDHEN and CDR2 is SYDVKM. Trimming pared 3 bases from V and 0 bases from J, leaving 14 bases between.

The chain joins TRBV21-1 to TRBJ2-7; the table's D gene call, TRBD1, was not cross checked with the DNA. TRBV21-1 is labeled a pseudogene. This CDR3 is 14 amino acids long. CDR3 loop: CASSKGQGGKEQYF. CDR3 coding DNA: TGTGCCAGCAGCAAAGGACAGGGGGGGAAGGAGCAGTACTTC.

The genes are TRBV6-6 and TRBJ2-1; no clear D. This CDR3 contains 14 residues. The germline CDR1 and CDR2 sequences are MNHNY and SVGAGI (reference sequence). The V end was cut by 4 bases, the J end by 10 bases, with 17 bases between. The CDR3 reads CASSFGTPSPEQFF. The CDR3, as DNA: TGTGCCAGCAGTTTCGGTACTCCTTCCCCCGAGCAGTTCTTC.

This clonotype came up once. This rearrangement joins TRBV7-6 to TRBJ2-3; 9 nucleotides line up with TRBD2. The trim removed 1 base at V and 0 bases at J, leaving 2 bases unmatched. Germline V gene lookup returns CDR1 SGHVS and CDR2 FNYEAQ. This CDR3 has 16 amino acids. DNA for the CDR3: TGTGCCAGCAGCTTAGTCACTAGCGGGAGCACAGATACGCAGTATTTT. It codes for CASSLVTSGSTDTQYF.

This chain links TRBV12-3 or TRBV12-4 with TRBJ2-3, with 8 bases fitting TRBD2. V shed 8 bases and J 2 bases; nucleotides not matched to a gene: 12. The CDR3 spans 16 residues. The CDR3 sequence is CASSPPSGSNTDTQYF. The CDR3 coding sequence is TGTGCCAGCTCCCCCCCCAGCGGGAGCAACACAGATACGCAGTATTTT.